This T cell receptor (beta chain) comes out of a study of CD8 T cells in Susac syndrome. Study-level background: Treatment status at blood draw for the Susac syndrome patients was therapy-naive, corticosteroids, or intravenous immunoglobulin alone. Findings of the study overall: Regarding the TCR sequencing and HLA analysis, the study admitted that a relatively small number of individuals were involved.

Germline V gene sequence: CDR1 SEHNR, CDR2 FQNEAQ (reference sequence). The CDR3 runs 12 residues. Trimming removed 4 bases from V and 7 bases from J, with 8 bases in between. Turning to this clonotype: Its antigen is currently unknown.

The authors reverse transcribed roughly 0.5 to 1 ug RNA with random hexamers. TCRdb reprocessed the immunoSEQ multiplex PCR reads with MiXCR, giving one entry per CDR3 protein. The table shows roughly 88,000 distinct CDR3 sequences, with 95% to 97% occurring only once. TCR beta sequences were obtained from blood CD8+ and CD4+ T cells. TEMRA cells were FACS-enriched, while CD8+ and CD4+ T cells were negatively isolated. This clonotype originated in a human donor with Susac syndrome. The V call is TRBV7-9, the J call TRBJ2-1; a possible D gene is TRBD1 (5 bases). Sequenced input: CD8+ T cells from PBMCs. As DNA, the CDR3 is TGTGCCAGCAGCTCAGGGTGGAATGAGCAGTTCTTC. Translated, it gives CASSSGWNEQFF.